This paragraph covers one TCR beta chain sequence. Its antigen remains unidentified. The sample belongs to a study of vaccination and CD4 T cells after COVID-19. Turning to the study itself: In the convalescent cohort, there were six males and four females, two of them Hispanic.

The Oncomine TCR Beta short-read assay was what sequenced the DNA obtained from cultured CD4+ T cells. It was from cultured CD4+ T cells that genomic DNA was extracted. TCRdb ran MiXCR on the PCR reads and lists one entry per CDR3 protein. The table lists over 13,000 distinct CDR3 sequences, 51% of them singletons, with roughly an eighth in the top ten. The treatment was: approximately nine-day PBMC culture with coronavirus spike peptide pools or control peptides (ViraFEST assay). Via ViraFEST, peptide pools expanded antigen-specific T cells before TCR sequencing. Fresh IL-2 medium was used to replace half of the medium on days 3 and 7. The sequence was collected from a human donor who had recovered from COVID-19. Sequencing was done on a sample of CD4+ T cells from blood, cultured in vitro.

The DNA of the CDR3 is TGTGCCAGCAGTCCCGGACAGGGAGGTAGGGACTATGGCTACACCTTC. This gives the protein CASSPGQGGRDYGYTF. The V gene is TRBV12-3 or TRBV12-4, the J gene TRBJ1-2; the match to TRBD1 covers 8 bases. The CDR3 is 16 residues long. Losses at the gene ends were 5 bases for V and 3 bases for J; bases not matched to a gene: 11.